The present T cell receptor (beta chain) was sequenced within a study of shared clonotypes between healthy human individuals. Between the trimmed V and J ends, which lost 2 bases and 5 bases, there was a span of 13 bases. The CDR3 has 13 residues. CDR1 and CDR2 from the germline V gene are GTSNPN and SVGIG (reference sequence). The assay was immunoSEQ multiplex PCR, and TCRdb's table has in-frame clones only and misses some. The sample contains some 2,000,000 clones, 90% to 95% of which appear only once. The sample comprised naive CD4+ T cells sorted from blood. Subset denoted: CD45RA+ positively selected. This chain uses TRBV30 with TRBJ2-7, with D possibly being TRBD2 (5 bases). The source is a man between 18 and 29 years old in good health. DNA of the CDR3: TGTGCCTGGAGTTTAGCGAGGATGGACGAGCAGTACTTC. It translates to CAWSLARMDEQYF. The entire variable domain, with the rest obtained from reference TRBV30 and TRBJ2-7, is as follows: SQTIHQWPATLVQPVGSPLSLECTVEGTSNPNLYWYRQAAGRGLQLLFYSVGIGQISSEVPQNLSASRPQDRQFILSSKKLLLSDSGFYLCAWSLARMDEQYFGPGTRLTVT.